This T cell receptor beta chain is drawn from a study of T cell repertoires in cytomegalovirus infection (dated by TCRdb to about 2019). Regarding the research as a whole: Recently identified HLA-C-restricted CMV epitopes, whose presentation resists viral immunomodulation, were targeted by peptide stimulations together with well-studied HLA-B-restricted epitopes. Because public TCR beta signatures pointed to carriage of CMV infection together with the matching HLA type, the HLA type of each donor mattered for the analysis.

What the treatment or condition label conveys for this sample: in vitro stimulation with specific CMV peptide epitopes to enrich CMV-specific T cells. TCRdb lists the instrument as Illumina HiSeq 1500. TCRdb handled the public reads itself, with Q25 trimming in fastp and clone calling in MiXCR, and kept productive beta chains. Here each entry gathers all rows of one CDR3 protein and keeps the most common genes and DNA. The sample yields roughly 920,000 distinct CDR3 sequences; approximately 31% were counted once. The top ten constitute 13% of the sample. Study-level results and caveats: In both this cohort and an independent cohort of some 370 donors, the cumulative frequency of public TCR beta family members distinguished carriers of CMV infection plus the relevant HLA type. The ex vivo response was dominated by HLA-C-restricted CMV-specific TCR beta clonotypes, which also provided the single most frequent clonotype in two of eight donors.

CDR1 and CDR2 (MDHEN, SYDVKM) derive from the germline V gene. Cut back by 1 base and 4 bases, the V and J ends lie 10 bases apart. Its CDR3 holds 15 amino acids, cysteine through phenylalanine. CDR3 DNA only is kept here, 45 bases in frame from base 1. This clonotype came up many times. Its antigen has not been determined. Base qualities are not provided; no much larger clone lies one nucleotide away. This clonotype was obtained from a human donor in good health (CMV status not recorded). Some clones in this sample may be carry-over from other donors' samples. Recombination linked TRBV28 to TRBJ1-4, with a weak D call of TRBD1 (6 bases match). The specimen comprised cultured CD8+ T cells from PBMCs, sampled from culture after CMV antigen stimulation. The CDR3 region has the sequence CASSLLRTVNEKLFF. The sequence in DNA is TGTGCCAGCAGTTTATTAAGGACAGTTAATGAAAAACTGTTTTTT.